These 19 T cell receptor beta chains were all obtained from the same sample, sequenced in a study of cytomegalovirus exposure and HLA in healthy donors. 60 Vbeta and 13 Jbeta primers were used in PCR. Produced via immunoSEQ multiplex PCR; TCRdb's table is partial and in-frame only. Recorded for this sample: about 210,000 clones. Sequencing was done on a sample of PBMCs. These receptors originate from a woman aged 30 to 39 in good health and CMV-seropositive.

The CDR3 region is CASSESSGRLSAHYEQFF. CDR3 nucleotides: TGTGCCAGCAGTGAGTCTAGCGGGAGGTTATCGGCGCACTATGAGCAGTTCTTC. The chain is built from TRBV6-1 and TRBJ2-1, with 11 bases matching TRBD2. There are 18 residues in the CDR3. V dropped 3 bases and J dropped 8; count of bases not matched to a gene: 15. Germline V gene data show CDR1 as MNHNS and CDR2 as SASEGT.

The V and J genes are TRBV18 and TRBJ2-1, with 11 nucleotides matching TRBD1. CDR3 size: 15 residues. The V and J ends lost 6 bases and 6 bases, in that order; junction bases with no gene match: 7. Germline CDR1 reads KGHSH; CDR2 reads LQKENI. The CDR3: CASSPGGQGGNEQFF. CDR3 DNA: TGTGCCAGCTCCCCCGGGGGACAGGGGGGCAATGAGCAGTTCTTC.

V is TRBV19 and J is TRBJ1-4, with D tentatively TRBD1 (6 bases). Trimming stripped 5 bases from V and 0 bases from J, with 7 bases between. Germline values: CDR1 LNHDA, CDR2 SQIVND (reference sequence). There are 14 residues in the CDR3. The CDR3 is CASSRTATNEKLFF. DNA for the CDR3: TGTGCCAGTAGTCGGACAGCAACTAATGAAAAACTGTTTTTT.

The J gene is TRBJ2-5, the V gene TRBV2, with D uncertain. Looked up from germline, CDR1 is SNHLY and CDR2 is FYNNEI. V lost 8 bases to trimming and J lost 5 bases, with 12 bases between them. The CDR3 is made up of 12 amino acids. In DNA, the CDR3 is TGTGCCAGCCGCGGCTTGACGGAGACCCAGTACTTC. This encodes CASRGLTETQYF.

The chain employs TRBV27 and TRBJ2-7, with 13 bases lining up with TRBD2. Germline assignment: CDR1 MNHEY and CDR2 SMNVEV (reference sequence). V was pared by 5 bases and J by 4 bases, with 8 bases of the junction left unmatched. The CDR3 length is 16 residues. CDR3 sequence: CASSPRTSGSLYEQYF. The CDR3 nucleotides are TGTGCCAGCAGTCCCCGGACTAGCGGGAGTTTATACGAGCAGTACTTC.

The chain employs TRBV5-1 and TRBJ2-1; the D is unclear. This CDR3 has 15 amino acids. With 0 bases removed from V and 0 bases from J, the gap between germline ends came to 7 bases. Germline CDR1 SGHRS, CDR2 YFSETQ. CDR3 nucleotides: TGCGCCAGCAGCTTGGCCACAGACTCCTACAATGAGCAGTTCTTC. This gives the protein CASSLATDSYNEQFF.

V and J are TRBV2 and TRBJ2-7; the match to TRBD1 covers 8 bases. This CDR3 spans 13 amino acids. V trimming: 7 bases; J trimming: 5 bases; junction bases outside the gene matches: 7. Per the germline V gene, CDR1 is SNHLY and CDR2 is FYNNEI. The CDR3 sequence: CASKRQGKNEQYF. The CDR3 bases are TGTGCCAGCAAACGACAGGGGAAGAACGAGCAGTACTTC.

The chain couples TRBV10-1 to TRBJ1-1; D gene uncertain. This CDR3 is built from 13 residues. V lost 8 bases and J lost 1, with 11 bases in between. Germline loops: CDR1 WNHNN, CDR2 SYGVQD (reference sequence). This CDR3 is CASAEGRNTEAFF. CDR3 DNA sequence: TGCGCCAGCGCCGAGGGCCGGAACACTGAAGCTTTCTTT.

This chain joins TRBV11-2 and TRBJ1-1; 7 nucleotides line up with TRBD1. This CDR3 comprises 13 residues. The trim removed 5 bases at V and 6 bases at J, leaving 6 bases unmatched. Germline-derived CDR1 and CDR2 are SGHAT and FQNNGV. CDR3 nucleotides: TGTGCCAGCAGCGTCGACAGGGACGCTGAAGCTTTCTTT. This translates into CASSVDRDAEAFF.

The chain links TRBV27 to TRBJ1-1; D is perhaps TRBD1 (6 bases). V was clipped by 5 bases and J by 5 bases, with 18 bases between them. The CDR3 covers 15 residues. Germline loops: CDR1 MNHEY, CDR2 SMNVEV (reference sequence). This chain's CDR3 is CASSTPGGGQTEAFF. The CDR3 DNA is TGTGCCAGCAGTACCCCGGGAGGGGGGCAGACTGAAGCTTTCTTT.

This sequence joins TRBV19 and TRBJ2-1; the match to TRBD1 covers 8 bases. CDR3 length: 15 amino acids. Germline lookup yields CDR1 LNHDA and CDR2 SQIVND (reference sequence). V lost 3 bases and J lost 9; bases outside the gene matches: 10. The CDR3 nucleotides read TGTGCCAGTAGTATTCAGGGGGCGCCGGACAGTGAGCAGTTCTTC. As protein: CASSIQGAPDSEQFF. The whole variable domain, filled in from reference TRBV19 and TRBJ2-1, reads DGGITQSPKYLFRKEGQNVTLSCEQNLNHDAMYWYRQDPGQGLRLIYYSQIVNDFQKGDIAEGYSVSREKKESFPLTVTSAQKNPTAFYLCASSIQGAPDSEQFFGPGTRLTVL.

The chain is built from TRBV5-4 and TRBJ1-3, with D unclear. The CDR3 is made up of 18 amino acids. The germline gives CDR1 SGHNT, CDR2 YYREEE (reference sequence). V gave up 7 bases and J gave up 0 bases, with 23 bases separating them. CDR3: CASSLWLGRFFSGNTIYF. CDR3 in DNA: TGTGCCAGCTCCCTTTGGCTGGGCAGGTTTTTCTCTGGAAACACCATATATTTT.

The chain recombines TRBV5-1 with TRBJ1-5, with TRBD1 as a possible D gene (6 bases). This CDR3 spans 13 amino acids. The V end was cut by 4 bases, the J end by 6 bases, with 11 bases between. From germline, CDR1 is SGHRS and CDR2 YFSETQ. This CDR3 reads CASSEQGTQPQHF. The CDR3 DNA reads TGCGCCAGCAGCGAACAGGGAACTCAGCCCCAGCATTTT.

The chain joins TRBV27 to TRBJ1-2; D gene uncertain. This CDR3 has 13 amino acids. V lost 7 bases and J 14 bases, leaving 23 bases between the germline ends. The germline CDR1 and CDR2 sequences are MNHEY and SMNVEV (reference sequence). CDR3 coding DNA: TGTGCCAGCACGTCGGCGGCACCAAACTATTTAACCTTC. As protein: CASTSAAPNYLTF.

Here the CDR3 DNA reads TGTGCCAGCCTCGGGGGACTGCTTTTCACAGATACGCAGTATTTT. Amino acids: CASLGGLLFTDTQYF. The chain couples TRBV6-1 to TRBJ2-3, with D possibly matching TRBD2 (6 bases). The CDR3 runs to 15 residues. Trimming cost V 8 bases and J 2 bases, with 17 bases left between them. Germline V gene data show CDR1 as MNHNS and CDR2 as SASEGT.

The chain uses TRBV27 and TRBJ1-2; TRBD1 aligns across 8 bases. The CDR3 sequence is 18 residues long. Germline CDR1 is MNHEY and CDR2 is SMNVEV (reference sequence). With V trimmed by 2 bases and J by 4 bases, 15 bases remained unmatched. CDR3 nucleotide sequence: TGTGCCAGCAGTTTAAAGGGGATTTCCAGGGGGCGGGGCTATGGCTACACCTTC. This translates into CASSLKGISRGRGYGYTF.

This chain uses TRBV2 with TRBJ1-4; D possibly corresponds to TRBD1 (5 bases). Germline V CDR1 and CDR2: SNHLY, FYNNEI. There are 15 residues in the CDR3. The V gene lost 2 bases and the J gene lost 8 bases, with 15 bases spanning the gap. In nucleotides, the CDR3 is TGTGCCAGCAGTGAATACCGGGGACTGGGGGAAAAACTGTTTTTT. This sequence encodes CASSEYRGLGEKLFF.

The CDR3 coding sequence is TGTGCCAGCAGCTTAGACAGCAGCAATCAGCCCCAGCATTTT. This translates into CASSLDSSNQPQHF. This chain joins TRBV7-2 and TRBJ1-5, with D uncertain. V gave up 1 base and J gave up 1 base, with 5 bases separating them. CDR1 and CDR2 from the germline V gene are SGHTA and FQGNSA. The CDR3 loop spans 14 amino acids.

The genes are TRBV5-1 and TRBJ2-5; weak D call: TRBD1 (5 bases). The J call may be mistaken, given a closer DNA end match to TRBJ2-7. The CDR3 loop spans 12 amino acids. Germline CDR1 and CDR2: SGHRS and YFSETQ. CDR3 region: CASSRTSYEQYF. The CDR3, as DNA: TGCGCCAGCAGCCGGACATCTTACGAGCAGTACTTC.